This TCR beta chain was obtained from a study of identical twins listed by TCRdb under 2016. About the study as a whole: The study deep-sequenced TCR alpha and beta repertoires from monozygotic twins, unrelated adults of various ages and cord blood to test whether fetal clonotypes persist. To rule out contamination, replicate twin experiments were performed at different times with different library preparation protocols. Findings and caveats that apply to the study as a whole: The excess sharing between twins in beta out-of-frame sequences was weaker because fewer shared sequences reduced the signal-to-noise ratio. Out-of-frame TCR alpha sequences shared between twins showed an excess of low generation-probability sequences compared with coincidental sharing between unrelated individuals. Abundant cord blood beta clonotypes carried fewer insertions; young adult naive repertoires showed a weaker similar trend, while memory repertoires showed none. Zero-insertion analyses could be partly confounded by invariant T cells such as MAIT and iNKT, though diverse VJ usage argued against such confounding for most clonotypes. Out-of-frame TCR alpha sharing in monozygotic twins was systematically underestimated by recombination models, whereas sharing between unrelated individuals was in agreement with the recombination models. Because the same donors could not be followed over many years, conclusions were based on cross-sectional statistical analysis.

The V end loses 6 bases and the J end loses 1 base, and a stretch of 11 bases separates them. As encoded in the germline V gene (reference sequence), CDR1 is MNHEY while CDR2 is SMNVEV. From its cysteine to its phenylalanine, the CDR3 spans 14 amino acids. The entry retains the CDR3 DNA only, 42 bases that are in frame from base 1. The library relied on 5' RACE. This sample was sequenced with an Illumina HiSeq 2000. Template switching added a universal primer binding site, and the final cDNA carried a unique molecular identifier that allowed TCR cDNA molecules to be counted accurately. Specific primers in the conserved constant-segment region were used to synthesize first-strand cDNA for TCR alpha and beta chains. To control for contamination, every cDNA library carried two barcodes: a SMART-Mk sample barcode plus Illumina barcodes. Two successive PCR steps introduced TruSeq adapter sequences along with Illumina sample barcodes. The TCR alpha and beta cDNA libraries were sequenced on the Illumina HiSeq platform using custom primers. The paper's processing steps were these. Raw reads were processed with MiGEC to extract unique molecular identifiers, and MiXCR was used to determine CDR3 positions. Recombination models were inferred per individual with the repgenHMM and IGoR tools using an EM algorithm. The tcR package in R was used for shared clonotype analysis, with sharing normalized by the product of cloneset sizes. To study raw recombination without the effects of thymic and clonal selection, out-of-frame nonproductive sequences were analyzed. TCRdb reanalyzed the raw reads on its own, using fastp at Q25 for trimming and MiXCR for clone calling, and kept in-frame beta chains. Identical CDR3 protein sequences are pooled into one entry, listed with their most common genes and DNA. TCRdb's processing, not the authors', yielded these V and J calls. The sample has 650,000 to 800,000 distinct CDR3 sequences on record, less than 10% of them singletons. The ten largest clones take up 0.98% of the sample.

Only healthy Caucasian donors were included. The twin cohort consisted of three pairs of female monozygotic twins, all aged roughly 18 to 30 years. Peripheral blood mononuclear cells were the source from which RNA for the TCR libraries was isolated. This clonotype was picked up a small number of times. Its antigen specificity is not known. The input lacks base qualities; no much larger clone sits a single base away. The same sample was also used in a study of yellow fever vaccine responses in identical twins. That second publication adds: The authors reported that the T cell response to vaccination in identical twins appeared partly convergent and partly personalized. The study precisely tracked vaccine-responding T cell clones in identical twins.

The sequenced sample was PBMCs. Recombination joined TRBV27 with TRBJ2-3; D gene: possibly TRBD2, on 5 matching bases. The receptor was isolated from a woman aged 18-30 years in good health. The nucleotide sequence is given as TGTGCCAGCAGCCCGGGGTCGGGCACAGATACGCAGTATTTT. This is translated as CASSPGSGTDTQYF.